These 9 T cell receptor beta chains were all obtained from the same sample, sequenced in a study of T cells after yellow fever vaccination. TCRdb re-analysed the 5' RACE reads in MiXCR, keeping a single row per CDR3 protein. The sample consists of some 240,000 distinct CDR3 sequences, 5.2% of them appearing once. The source material was CD4+ T cells sorted from PBMCs, sampled on the day of the yellow fever booster vaccination. The receptors derive from a man younger than 35 who received the YFV17D yellow fever vaccine.

The chain combines TRBV5-1 with TRBJ2-2; 11 positions agree with TRBD1. The V and J ends lost 4 bases and 5 bases, in that order; junction bases with no gene match: 7. The CDR3 length is 16 residues. CDR1 SGHRS and CDR2 YFSETQ come from the germline V gene. As DNA, the CDR3 is TGCGCCAGCAGCCAGAGGACAGGGGGCTGGACCGGGGAGCTGTTTTTT. Amino acids: CASSQRTGGWTGELFF.

The chain uses TRBV5-6 and TRBJ1-6, with unresolved D. This CDR3 has 14 amino acids. Trimming pared 2 bases from V and 8 bases from J, leaving 11 bases between. Germline V gives CDR1 SGHDT, CDR2 YYEEEE. This CDR3 is CASSLQGRDSPLHF. CDR3 nucleotides: TGTGCCAGCAGCTTACAAGGGAGGGATTCACCCCTCCACTTT. Full variable domain (outside the CDR3, taken from reference TRBV5-6 and TRBJ1-6): DAGVTQSPTHLIKTRGQQVTLRCSPKSGHDTVSWYQQALGQGPQFIFQYYEEEERQRGNFPDRFSGHQFPNYSSELNVNALLLGDSALYLCASSLQGRDSPLHFGNGTRLTVT.

This sequence joins TRBV18 and TRBJ1-3; TRBD1 matches at 7 bases. Germline V gene lookup returns CDR1 KGHSH and CDR2 LQKENI. The junction had 3 bases not matched to a gene; V was cut back by 1 base and J by 0 bases. This CDR3 is 16 amino acids long. CDR3 bases: TGTGCCAGCTCACCACGCAGGGGGTCCTCTGGAAACACCATATATTTT. Translation: CASSPRRGSSGNTIYF.

This clonotype was found many times. The chain couples TRBV5-1 to TRBJ1-4, with a tentative D call TRBD1 (5 bases). V was trimmed by 2 bases and J by 7 bases, leaving 15 bases between them. This CDR3 is built from 15 residues. Germline V gives CDR1 SGHRS, CDR2 YFSETQ. The CDR3 nucleotides are TGCGCCAGCAGCTTCGCGTCAACAGGAGGTGAAAAACTGTTTTTT. This codes for CASSFASTGGEKLFF.

In this sample, this clonotype turned up many times. This chain links TRBV7-9 with TRBJ2-3, with D possibly being TRBD2 (6 bases). Per the germline V gene, CDR1 is SEHNR and CDR2 is FQNEAQ (reference sequence). This CDR3 has 17 amino acids. V dropped 6 bases and J dropped 0 bases, with 19 bases sitting between them. Written as DNA, the CDR3 is TGTGCCAGCAGACGGGGTAGCGGTACTTTTAGCACAGATACGCAGTATTTT. Its translation is CASRRGSGTFSTDTQYF. The full variable domain, in which reference TRBV7-9 and TRBJ2-3 provide the parts outside the CDR3, is DTGVSQNPRHKITKRGQNVTFRCDPISEHNRLYWYRQTLGQGPEFLTYFQNEAQLEKSRLLSDRFSAERPKGSFSTLEIQRTEQGDSAMYLCASRRGSGTFSTDTQYFGPGTRLTVL.

Only a few counts were recorded for this clonotype. V and J are TRBV6-2 or TRBV6-3 and TRBJ1-1; TRBD1 matches 9 bases. Germline V CDR1 and CDR2: MNHEY, SVGEGT. V lost 4 bases and J lost 3; bases outside the gene matches: 3. The CDR3 length is 14 residues. The CDR3 DNA reads TGTGCCAGCAGTTTACAGGGGGCAGACACTGAAGCTTTCTTT. It is translated as CASSLQGADTEAFF.

This clonotype came up a few times. The J gene is TRBJ2-2, the V gene TRBV27, with 8 bases fitting TRBD2. The CDR3 contains 16 residues. Germline V gene sequence: CDR1 MNHEY, CDR2 SMNVEV (reference sequence). With V trimmed by 4 bases and J by 1 base, 5 bases remained unmatched. CDR3 residues: CASSSRLARNTGELFF. CDR3 DNA sequence: TGTGCCAGCAGTTCGAGACTAGCGAGGAACACCGGGGAGCTGTTTTTT.

The chain carries TRBV6-6 and TRBJ1-1; 7 bases match TRBD1. The trim removed 0 bases at V and 6 bases at J, leaving 7 bases unmatched. CDR1 MNHNY and CDR2 SVGAGI come from the germline V gene (reference sequence). The CDR3 totals 15 residues. CDR3 in amino acids: CASSYSGQVKAEAFF. The CDR3 nucleotides are TGTGCCAGCAGTTACTCAGGACAGGTGAAAGCTGAAGCTTTCTTT.

This clonotype showed up just a few times. This sequence joins TRBV14 and TRBJ1-2; TRBD1 aligns across 7 bases. There are 13 residues in the CDR3. From germline, CDR1 is SGHDN and CDR2 FVKESK. V trimming: 4 bases; J trimming: 5 bases; junction bases outside the gene matches: 4. The CDR3 region has the DNA TGTGCCAGCAGCCCCCGGACAGGTTATGGCTACACCTTC. Translated: CASSPRTGYGYTF.